A single T cell receptor (beta chain) is shown here with its context. Germline V gene lookup returns CDR1 MNHEY and CDR2 SMNVEV (reference sequence). The CDR3 runs 13 residues. Deletions cut 3 bases from V and 12 bases from J, with 15 bases between. This record comes from a study of OX40 agonist ivuxolimab in advanced cancers. TCRdb keeps only in-frame clones here, not all; method: immunoSEQ multiplex PCR. The sample has about 81,000 clones, around 84% seen once. Specimen: CD4+ or CD8+ T cells sorted from blood, collected in a trial of the OX40 agonist ivuxolimab. This sequence was found in an adult with an advanced solid tumor such as melanoma, head and neck, liver or kidney cancer. The rearrangement links TRBV27 to TRBJ2-1; maybe TRBD2 (6 bases). In DNA, the CDR3 is TGTGCCAGCAGTTTCGGAAGACCCGGGGGGCAGTTCTTC. Its protein is CASSFGRPGGQFF.